Below, 27 T cell receptor beta chains from the same sample are listed, as sequenced in a study of T cell responses to AZD1222 COVID-19 vaccine. Here immunoSEQ multiplex PCR was the method, and the copy in TCRdb shows in-frame clones only, minus some. The sample holds more than 110,000 clones, roughly 90% seen once. The source material was peripheral blood, sampled on day 0 of AZD1222 vaccination. Receptor source: an adult in good health.

In this sample, this clone turned up once. The V and J genes are TRBV19 and TRBJ2-1; 7 nucleotides match TRBD1. CDR1 is LNHDA, CDR2 SQIVND, per germline (reference sequence). J was trimmed by 3 bases and V by 3 bases; bases with no gene match: 11. The CDR3 spans 17 residues. The CDR3 DNA reads TGTGCCAGTAGTATTGTATCAAGGGGGCGCCACTACAATGAGCAGTTCTTC. It translates to CASSIVSRGRHYNEQFF.

This chain joins TRBV7-3 and TRBJ1-2, with D tentatively TRBD1 (5 bases). CDR1 and CDR2 (germline): SGHTA, FQGTGA. The CDR3 covers 13 residues. Between the trimmed V and J ends, which lost 2 bases and 8 bases, there was a span of 12 bases. CDR3 sequence reads: CASSLENRGGYTF. CDR3 in DNA: TGTGCCAGCAGCTTAGAAAATAGGGGAGGCTACACCTTC.

The J gene is TRBJ2-3, the V gene TRBV6-5; D unresolved. V shed 2 bases and J shed 1 base, with 13 bases lying between them. The CDR3 sequence is 16 residues long. Germline CDR1 reads MNHEY; CDR2 reads SVGAGI. The CDR3 DNA follows: TGTGCCAGCAGTTACGGCGCCAACGACCGCACAGATACGCAGTATTTT. Residues: CASSYGANDRTDTQYF.

The chain links TRBV19 to TRBJ1-5; D call uncertain. V was pared by 5 bases and J by 6 bases, with 14 bases between. The germline V gene encodes CDR1 LNHDA and CDR2 SQIVND (reference sequence). The CDR3 is 14 residues long. The CDR3, as DNA: TGTGCCAGTAGTTTATTCCACGTGGGTCAGCCCCAGCATTTT. Encoded protein: CASSLFHVGQPQHF.

V is TRBV19 and J is TRBJ2-7; 7 bases agree with TRBD1. This CDR3 is 15 amino acids long. Per the germline V gene, CDR1 is LNHDA and CDR2 is SQIVND (reference sequence). V lost 3 bases and J lost 0; bases outside the gene matches: 5. The CDR3 DNA reads TGTGCCAGTAGTATGGCCAGGGACAGCTCCTACGAGCAGTACTTC. It specifies CASSMARDSSYEQYF.

V usage is TRBV21-1 and J usage is TRBJ1-2; the table gives TRBD1 as D, unverified against the DNA. TRBV21-1 is a pseudogene segment. The length of the CDR3 is 13 residues. The CDR3: CASSKDGQAGYTF. In DNA, the CDR3 is TGTGCCAGCAGCAAAGACGGACAAGCCGGCTACACCTTC.

The chain is built from TRBV28 and TRBJ2-7; D tentatively fits TRBD1 or TRBD2 (5 bases each). Trimming cost V 8 bases and J 0 bases, with 14 bases left between them. Looked up from germline, CDR1 is MDHEN and CDR2 is SYDVKM. The CDR3 is made up of 14 amino acids. The CDR3 bases are TGTGCCAGCTGTCTACGGGACCACTCCTACGAGCAGTACTTC. Amino acid sequence: CASCLRDHSYEQYF.

The chain couples TRBV10-3 to TRBJ1-1; possibly TRBD1 for D (5 bases). This CDR3 contains 14 residues. V was trimmed by 6 bases and J by 1 base, leaving 12 bases between them. CDR1 and CDR2 from the germline V gene are ENHRY and SYGVKD. CDR3 residues: CAIRGAGRNTEAFF. The CDR3 DNA sequence: TGTGCCATCAGAGGGGCAGGGAGGAACACTGAAGCTTTCTTT.

This clone was seen just once. This chain joins TRBV7-2 and TRBJ2-7; 8 bases are shared with TRBD2. This CDR3 has 15 amino acids. The V segment lost 5 bases and the J segment 3 bases; nucleotides outside the gene matches: 9. The germline CDR1 and CDR2 sequences are SGHTA and FQGNSA. The CDR3 DNA reads as TGTGCCAGCAGCACACCGGGACTAGGGGGCTACGAGCAGTACTTC. Translated: CASSTPGLGGYEQYF.

DNA for the CDR3: TGTGCCAGCAGTTACGGCAGCCAGCCCTCTGGAAACACCATATATTTT. Amino acid sequence: CASSYGSQPSGNTIYF. The rearrangement links TRBV6-2 or TRBV6-3 to TRBJ1-3; D is uncertain. Germline V lookup: CDR1 MNHEY, CDR2 SVGEGT. The CDR3 contains 16 residues. Trimming left V 2 bases short and J 0 bases short, with 11 bases between.

The CDR3 DNA is TGTGCCAGCAGCTTGGCAAACACCATATATTTT. It yields the protein CASSLANTIYF. The genes are TRBV5-4 and TRBJ1-3; D unresolved. The CDR3 is 11 amino acids. The V end lost 0 bases, the J end lost 6 bases, and 1 base lay between the germline ends. Germline values: CDR1 SGHNT, CDR2 YYREEE (reference sequence).

The chain recombines TRBV21-1 with TRBJ1-5. TRBV21-1 counts as a pseudogene. The CDR3 covers 15 residues. CDR3 DNA: TGTGCCAGCAGCAAAACTCAGGGAGAGGGGCAGCCCCAGCATTTT. This gives the protein CASSKTQGEGQPQHF.

The gene calls are TRBV5-6 and TRBJ2-7; D is ambiguous. The ends were cut back, 2 bases at V and 3 bases at J, with 9 bases in the middle. CDR3 size: 13 residues. The germline V gene encodes CDR1 SGHDT and CDR2 YYEEEE. In DNA form, the CDR3 reads TGTGCCAGCAGCTTTCAGGAATACTACGAGCAGTACTTC. Amino acid sequence: CASSFQEYYEQYF. Full variable domain (remainder filled in from reference TRBV5-6 and TRBJ2-7): DAGVTQSPTHLIKTRGQQVTLRCSPKSGHDTVSWYQQALGQGPQFIFQYYEEEERQRGNFPDRFSGHQFPNYSSELNVNALLLGDSALYLCASSFQEYYEQYFGPGTRLTVT.

The chain joins TRBV19 to TRBJ2-7; either TRBD1 or TRBD2 may supply D (5 bases each). There are 14 residues in the CDR3. V was trimmed by 6 bases and J by 5 bases, leaving 17 bases between them. Germline CDR1 LNHDA, CDR2 SQIVND (reference sequence). CDR3 region: CASRNMGVGNEQYF. The DNA of the CDR3 is TGTGCCAGTAGAAATATGGGGGTGGGCAACGAGCAGTACTTC.

The chain recombines TRBV5-4 with TRBJ1-1, with a tentative D call TRBD1 (5 bases). The germline gives CDR1 SGHNT, CDR2 YYREEE (reference sequence). This CDR3 spans 16 amino acids. The germline V and J ends were trimmed by 3 bases and 1 base, with 16 bases remaining between them. The CDR3 nucleotides are TGTGCCAGCAGCTGGGGCGGGGGTCTGGGGAACACTGAAGCTTTCTTT. Translated: CASSWGGGLGNTEAFF.

This rearrangement joins TRBV6-1 to TRBJ2-2; 10 bases align to TRBD2. Per germline, CDR1 MNHNS and CDR2 SASEGT. V shed 4 bases and J 0 bases; nucleotides not matched to a gene: 11. The CDR3 contains 19 residues. The CDR3 sequence is CASSAIGLAGVTNTGELFF. CDR3 sequence (DNA): TGTGCCAGCAGTGCGATAGGGCTAGCGGGAGTGACGAACACCGGGGAGCTGTTTTTT.

J is TRBJ1-1 and V is TRBV5-1; TRBD1 matches 7 bases. The V gene end was trimmed by 4 bases and the J gene end by 3 bases; junction bases not matched to a gene: 6. The CDR3 sequence is 14 residues long. The germline V gene has CDR1 SGHRS and CDR2 YFSETQ. CDR3 loop: CASSAYRGDTEAFF. The DNA for the CDR3 is TGCGCCAGCAGCGCCTACAGGGGTGACACTGAAGCTTTCTTT.

This clone appeared a single time. V and J are TRBV19 and TRBJ1-1; TRBD1 matches 10 bases. Unmatched junction bases numbered 14, after V lost 4 bases and J lost 6 bases. This CDR3 region has 17 residues. Germline CDR1 LNHDA, CDR2 SQIVND (reference sequence). Written as DNA, the CDR3 is TGTGCCAGTAGTAACGTCCGTTCCGGGACAGGGGCCTCTGAAGCTTTCTTT. This codes for CASSNVRSGTGASEAFF.

The chain is built from TRBV10-3 and TRBJ1-2, with D unresolved. The germline V gene has CDR1 ENHRY and CDR2 SYGVKD. The CDR3 has 11 residues. The germline V and J ends were trimmed by 2 bases and 4 bases, with 2 bases remaining between them. CDR3 sequence reads: CAISEVYGYTF. In DNA form, the CDR3 reads TGTGCCATCAGTGAGGTCTATGGCTACACCTTC.

The chain combines TRBV27 with TRBJ2-7; tentatively, D is TRBD2 (6 bases). V was pared by 3 bases and J by 5 bases, with 20 bases between. This CDR3 comprises 16 residues. The germline V gene encodes CDR1 MNHEY and CDR2 SMNVEV (reference sequence). CDR3 loop: CASSFMGLTGPNEQYF. DNA for the CDR3: TGTGCCAGCAGTTTTATGGGACTTACGGGACCCAACGAGCAGTACTTC.

V gene TRBV25-1 combines with J gene TRBJ1-3, with 10 positions matching TRBD1. Per germline, CDR1 MGHDK and CDR2 SYGVNS. V gave up 4 bases and J gave up 3 bases; unmatched junction bases: 6. The CDR3 extends over 16 amino acids. Written as DNA, the CDR3 is TGTGCCAGCAGTGGGACAGGGGGTGAAGGTGGAAACACCATATATTTT. It specifies CASSGTGGEGGNTIYF.

The chain is built from TRBV15 and TRBJ2-7, with 9 nucleotides matching TRBD1. The CDR3 has 13 residues. The germline V gene has CDR1 LNHNV and CDR2 YYDKDF (reference sequence). After removal of 6 bases from V and 4 bases from J, the junction contained 4 bases not matched to a gene. The CDR3, as DNA: TGTGCCACCAGAGGGACAGGGCTATACGAGCAGTACTTC. This gives the protein CATRGTGLYEQYF.

The chain employs TRBV19 and TRBJ2-2, with D perhaps TRBD2 (5 bases). V shed 10 bases and J shed 5 bases, with 17 bases lying between them. The CDR3 contains 14 residues. Germline V gene sequence: CDR1 LNHDA, CDR2 SQIVND (reference sequence). The CDR3, as DNA: TGTGCCACTCGTCTGGGTTCGGGGACCGGGGAGCTGTTTTTT. It codes for CATRLGSGTGELFF.

This clone was observed a single time. The rearrangement uses TRBV2 and TRBJ2-1, with TRBD1 matching over 8 bases. Germline assignment: CDR1 SNHLY and CDR2 FYNNEI. The CDR3 spans 13 residues. The trim removed 5 bases at V and 4 bases at J, leaving 1 base unmatched. Written as DNA, the CDR3 is TGTGCCAGCAGTTGGACAGGGTACAATGAGCAGTTCTTC. Its translation: CASSWTGYNEQFF.

The rearrangement joins TRBV7-9 to TRBJ2-5; D is tentatively TRBD1 or TRBD2 (5 bases each). The CDR3 consists of 14 residues. Trimming left V 1 base short and J 2 bases short, with 8 bases between. Germline CDR1 and CDR2: SEHNR and FQNEAQ (reference sequence). The CDR3 DNA is TGTGCCAGCAGCTTAGGAGGGGAGCAAGAGACCCAGTACTTC. Translating gives CASSLGGEQETQYF.

This chain joins TRBV2 and TRBJ2-3, with 9 bases fitting TRBD1. CDR1 and CDR2 (germline): SNHLY, FYNNEI. V dropped 6 bases and J dropped 6; count of bases not matched to a gene: 10. This CDR3 is built from 15 residues. This chain's CDR3 is CASSEGQGGYDTQYF. The CDR3 coding sequence is TGTGCCAGCAGCGAGGGACAGGGAGGATACGATACGCAGTATTTT.

Here the CDR3 DNA reads TGTGCCAGCAGCACACAAGACAGGGGAGGCTCCTACAATGAGCAGTTCTTC. It translates to CASSTQDRGGSYNEQFF. The chain has TRBV11-2 and TRBJ2-1; 8 nucleotides align to TRBD1. The CDR3 consists of 17 residues. Germline CDR1 reads SGHAT; CDR2 reads FQNNGV. Trimming took 5 bases from V and 0 from J; bases not matched to a gene: 9.